The source of this T cell receptor beta chain is a study of T cells in Graves' hyperthyroidism and ophthalmopathy. RNA transcripts served as the template for amplifying TCR beta CDR3 regions. First-round RT-PCR targeting the TCR CDR3 was performed with the HTBI primer set. TCRdb reanalysed the multiplex PCR reads using MiXCR and keeps one entry per CDR3 protein. The sample lists approximately 370,000 distinct CDR3 sequences; about a sixth were seen once. The CDR3 is 15 residues long. The J segment lost 4 bases and the V segment lost 6 bases, leaving 8 bases of the junction unmatched. Germline CDR1 ENHRY, CDR2 SYGVKD.

The sequenced sample was blood. The origin of this receptor is a woman in her 30s with Graves' hyperthyroidism that later progressed to Graves' ophthalmopathy. The rearrangement joins TRBV10-3 to TRBJ1-3, with TRBD1 matching 8 bases. The CDR3 here is CAIRNQGAQGNTIYF. The CDR3 nucleotides are TGTGCCATCAGGAACCAGGGGGCGCAAGGAAACACCATATATTTT.